Below, 10 T cell receptor beta chains from the same sample are listed, as sequenced in a study of tumor-infiltrating lymphocytes in primary liver carcinoma. Germline DNA was extracted alongside blood RNA, which was obtained from unsorted whole blood. Constant-region priming of 500 to 550 ng total RNA yielded TCR beta cDNA. The TCR beta library was amplified through three nested multiplex PCR rounds in a modified ARM-PCR procedure. It was with TRBV1-TRBV30 forward primers and a C-beta reverse primer that the first two PCR rounds were run, at roughly 11 cycles each. Each CDR3 protein gets one entry after TCRdb re-called the multiplex PCR reads with MiXCR. The sample lists 190,000 or so distinct CDR3 sequences; 65% were seen once. Sequenced sample: peripheral blood. The receptors originated from a woman aged 55-69 years with primary liver carcinoma and hepatitis B virus infection.

V usage is TRBV5-8 and J usage is TRBJ1-3; D call uncertain. This CDR3 has 12 residues. Germline-derived CDR1 and CDR2 are SGHTS and YDEGEE. Trimming took off 2 bases at V and 5 bases at J, with 5 bases between the two ends. The CDR3 bases are TGTGCCAGCAGCTTTGCCAGAAACACCATATATTTT. Translation: CASSFARNTIYF. The whole variable domain, filled in from reference TRBV5-8 and TRBJ1-3, reads EAGVTQSPTHLIKTRGQQATLRCSPISGHTSVYWYQQALGLGLQFLLWYDEGEERNRGNFPPRFSGRQFPNYSSELNVNALELEDSALYLCASSFARNTIYFGEGSWLTVV.

As concerns this clonotype: A much larger clone sits a single nucleotide away, making a read error possible. CDR3 in DNA: TGTGTCAGCAGTTCCTCGTGGGAGCAGTACTTC. Translation: CVSSSSWEQYF. The chain carries TRBV6-6 and TRBJ2-7, with D unresolved. In germline, CDR1 is MNHNY, CDR2 SVGAGI (reference sequence). The CDR3 has 11 amino acids.

Here the CDR3 DNA reads TGTGCCAGCAGCCGCGCTACACGGGCGGACTATGGCTACACCTTC. Translating it yields CASSRATRADYGYTF. This chain joins TRBV5-6 and TRBJ1-2; D is ambiguous. This CDR3 is built from 15 residues. V shed 4 bases and J shed 3 bases, with 16 bases lying between them. Germline assignment: CDR1 SGHDT and CDR2 YYEEEE.

The chain combines TRBV5-6 with TRBJ1-2; TRBD1 agrees at 11 bases. Germline CDR1 reads SGHDT; CDR2 reads YYEEEE. Trimming took 0 bases from V and 6 from J; bases not matched to a gene: 10. The CDR3 contains 17 residues. CDR3: CASSLGTGGAVNHGYTF. CDR3 nucleotides: TGTGCCAGCAGCTTGGGGACAGGGGGCGCGGTGAACCATGGCTACACCTTC.

In its sample, this clonotype was seen a few times. This chain uses TRBV2 with TRBJ2-1, with TRBD2 matching 7 bases. The CDR3 spans 14 residues. CDR1 and CDR2 from the germline V gene are SNHLY and FYNNEI. After removal of 5 bases from V and 6 bases from J, the junction contained 7 bases not matched to a gene. CDR3 in DNA: TGTGCCAGCAGTCTGAGCGGGAACCGCAATGAGCAGTTCTTC. It yields the protein CASSLSGNRNEQFF.

In the case of this clonotype: A much bigger clone sits one base away, suggesting this may be a read error. V usage is TRBV12-3 or TRBV12-4 and J usage is TRBJ2-1; D possibly corresponds to TRBD1 (8 bases). The CDR3 is 15 amino acids. Here the CDR3 DNA reads TGTACCAGCAGTCACAACAGGGGGGGATACAATGAGCAGTTCTTC. It encodes CTSSHNRGGYNEQFF.

This clonotype was detected once. A single base separates this from a much larger clone, so it may be a read error. This chain uses TRBV4-1 with TRBJ1-3; 8 nucleotides line up with TRBD1. Germline lookup yields CDR1 MGHRA and CDR2 YSYEKL. This CDR3 has 17 amino acids. V was pared by 1 base and J by 2 bases, with 7 bases of the junction left unmatched. This CDR3 is CASSQGTGRATGNTIYF. CDR3 sequence (DNA): TGCGCCAGCAGCCAAGGGACAGGGAGGGCGACTGGAAACACCATATATTTT.

About this clonotype: One end of the junction varies from germline; a read error may be responsible. This chain joins TRBV6-6 and TRBJ1-2, with D maybe TRBD1 (5 bases). Looked up from germline, CDR1 is MNHNY and CDR2 is SVGAGI (reference sequence). CDR3 length equals 15 residues. The CDR3 reads CTSSYSTEEVYGYTF. DNA of the CDR3: TGTACCAGCAGTTACTCGACAGAGGAAGTCTATGGCTACACCTTC.

The V call is TRBV10-3, the J call TRBJ2-2; D may correspond to TRBD1 or TRBD2 (5 bases each). CDR3 size: 14 residues. The germline V gene encodes CDR1 ENHRY and CDR2 SYGVKD. Deletions cut 10 bases from V and 6 bases from J, with 18 bases between. In DNA form, the CDR3 reads TGTGCCACTCGGGGCCTTGTGGAGCCCGGGGAGCTGTTTTTT. Amino acids: CATRGLVEPGELFF.

A remark on this clonotype: At one boundary the junction diverges from the germline segment, which might be a read error. The chain links TRBV11-2 to TRBJ2-5, with a weak D call TRBD1 (5 bases). This CDR3 is 14 amino acids long. CDR1 is SGHAT and CDR2 is FQNNGV in the germline V gene. CDR3 in amino acids: CTSRETMAEETQYF. The DNA of the CDR3 is TGTACCAGCAGGGAAACCATGGCAGAGGAGACCCAGTACTTC.